The 22 T cell receptor beta chains reported below all come from one sample, sequenced in a study of T cells in Graves' hyperthyroidism and ophthalmopathy. The investigators amplified TCR beta CDR3 regions from RNA transcripts. TCR CDR3 underwent first-round RT-PCR with the HTBI primer set. TCRdb passed the multiplex PCR reads through MiXCR, listing each CDR3 protein once. The sample lists about 720,000 distinct CDR3 sequences; around 20% were seen once. Sequencing was carried out using blood. The receptors were sampled from a woman aged 50 to 60 with Graves' hyperthyroidism that later progressed to Graves' ophthalmopathy.

This clonotype has only a few counts. Just one base apart from a much larger clone, this may be a read error. V gene TRBV3-1 combines with J gene TRBJ2-1; TRBD2 matches at 9 bases. The CDR3 consists of 15 residues. The V and J ends lost 3 bases and 10 bases, in that order; junction bases with no gene match: 10. CDR1 and CDR2 from the germline V gene are LGHDT and YNNKEL (reference sequence). In nucleotides, the CDR3 is TGTGCCAGCAGCCATGGCTGGCGGGGGGGCCCGGAGCAGTTCTTC. Translating it yields CASSHGWRGGPEQFF.

As for this clonotype: The junction departs from germline at one end; a sequencing error may be responsible. This sequence joins TRBV4-1 and TRBJ2-5, with 10 bases fitting TRBD2. This CDR3 contains 20 residues. Germline V gives CDR1 MGHRA, CDR2 YSYEKL. The CDR3: CASSQDLYPSGGKAQETQYF. As DNA, the CDR3 is TGTGCCAGCAGCCAAGACCTGTACCCTAGCGGGGGTAAGGCCCAAGAGACCCAGTACTTC.

This clonotype was recorded a few times. The chain uses TRBV9 and TRBJ1-2; 8 bases are a match to TRBD1. Germline V lookup: CDR1 SGDLS, CDR2 YYNGEE. The V segment lost 0 bases and the J segment 4 bases; nucleotides outside the gene matches: 8. This CDR3 region has 16 residues. DNA of the CDR3: TGTGCCAGCAGCGTAGCAAGGTCAGGGGGCTTCTATGGCTACACCTTC. Its translation: CASSVARSGGFYGYTF.

Ten or more counts support this clonotype. The chain couples TRBV19 to TRBJ1-1, with unresolved D. The CDR3 has 14 residues. V lost 9 bases, J lost 2 bases, and 16 bases lay in between. Germline-derived CDR1 and CDR2 are LNHDA and SQIVND (reference sequence). In nucleotides, the CDR3 is TGTGCCAGCTCCATCGGAGGGCCTAACACTGAAGCTTTCTTT. It specifies CASSIGGPNTEAFF.

The chain is built from TRBV14 and TRBJ2-3, with 9 bases that match TRBD2. In germline, CDR1 is SGHDN, CDR2 FVKESK. V lost 4 bases to trimming and J lost 0 bases; unmatched junction nucleotides: 23. The CDR3 sequence is 22 residues long. In DNA form, the CDR3 reads TGTGCCAGCAGCCTTGGTGGCGGGGGGGCCCACGAAACGGCTCAAAGCACAGATACGCAGTATTTT. It yields the protein CASSLGGGGAHETAQSTDTQYF.

The rearrangement links TRBV13 to TRBJ1-1; 8 nucleotides align to TRBD1. The germline V gene encodes CDR1 PRHDT and CDR2 FYEKMQ (reference sequence). CDR3 length equals 19 residues. With V trimmed by 5 bases and J by 3 bases, 20 bases remained unmatched. The chain's CDR3 is CASSPDPPDREGRDTEAFF. CDR3 nucleotide sequence: TGTGCCAGCAGCCCAGACCCCCCGGACAGGGAGGGGAGAGACACTGAAGCTTTCTTT.

The V and J genes are TRBV7-3 and TRBJ1-1; 9 bases map to TRBD1. Germline CDR1 is SGHTA and CDR2 is FQGTGA. The CDR3 spans 18 residues. Trimming took 4 bases from V and 0 from J; bases not matched to a gene: 12. The CDR3 region is CASSSWGGTGRLNTEAFF. For the CDR3, the DNA is TGTGCCAGCAGCTCCTGGGGGGGGACAGGGCGGCTGAACACTGAAGCTTTCTTT. Drawing the rest from reference TRBV7-3 and TRBJ1-1, the complete variable domain is GAGVSQTPSNKVTEKGKYVELRCDPISGHTALYWYRQSLGQGPEFLIYFQGTGAADDSGLPNDRFFAVRPEGSVSTLKIQRTERGDSAVYLCASSSWGGTGRLNTEAFFGQGTRLTVV.

This clonotype was seen a few times. V and J are TRBV18 and TRBJ2-3, with D perhaps TRBD1 or TRBD2 (6 bases each). Between the trimmed V and J ends, which lost 3 bases and 4 bases, there was a span of 23 bases. Germline V CDR1 and CDR2: KGHSH, LQKENI. This CDR3 is 18 amino acids long. The CDR3 nucleotides are TGTGCCAGCTCACCGCGACTCGTGAGGCAGGAGGGGGCAGATACGCAGTATTTT. Translating it yields CASSPRLVRQEGADTQYF. Variable domain in full (rest from reference TRBV18 and TRBJ2-3): NAGVMQNPRHLVRRRGQEARLRCSPMKGHSHVYWYRQLPEEGLKFMVYLQKENIIDESGMPKERFSAEFPKEGPSILRIQQVVRGDSAAYFCASSPRLVRQEGADTQYFGPGTRLTVL.

This clonotype was observed at least ten times. The chain joins TRBV7-2 to TRBJ2-1; 9 bases map to TRBD1. The CDR3 is 15 amino acids. From germline, CDR1 is SGHTA and CDR2 FQGNSA. V lost 5 bases to trimming and J lost 4 bases; unmatched junction nucleotides: 6. CDR3 in amino acids: CASSPPGTGYNEQFF. The CDR3 nucleotides are TGTGCCAGCAGCCCCCCCGGGACAGGGTACAATGAGCAGTTCTTC.

This clonotype was counted a few times. This chain joins TRBV2 and TRBJ2-1, with D possibly matching TRBD2 (6 bases). Germline loops: CDR1 SNHLY, CDR2 FYNNEI. The CDR3 length is 17 residues. The ends were cut back, 6 bases at V and 0 bases at J, with 18 bases in the middle. The CDR3 region has the DNA TGTGCCAGCAGAAAAGGGTGGGGGGAGAGCTCCTACAATGAGCAGTTCTTC. Protein product: CASRKGWGESSYNEQFF.

The chain is built from TRBV7-8 and TRBJ2-5; no clear D gene. V lost 1 base, J lost 0 bases, and 18 bases lay in between. Per germline, CDR1 SGHVS and CDR2 FQNEAQ. CDR3 length: 18 residues. The CDR3 loop reads CASSLEEIPTGYQETQYF. CDR3 in DNA: TGTGCCAGCAGCTTAGAAGAGATACCCACCGGGTACCAAGAGACCCAGTACTTC. Filled out from reference TRBV7-8 and TRBJ2-5, the complete variable domain reads GAGVSQSPRYKVAKRGQDVALRCDPISGHVSLFWYQQALGQGPEFLTYFQNEAQLDKSGLPSDRFFAERPEGSVSTLKIQRTQQEDSAVYLCASSLEEIPTGYQETQYFGPGTRLLVL.

This clonotype was recorded at least ten times. The V and J genes are TRBV2 and TRBJ1-1, with 10 bases matching TRBD1. The CDR3 has 14 amino acids. V shed 6 bases and J 1 base; nucleotides not matched to a gene: 2. CDR1 and CDR2 from the germline V gene are SNHLY and FYNNEI. The DNA for the CDR3 is TGTGCCAGCAGCTGGACAGGGGGGAACACTGAAGCTTTCTTT. This translates into CASSWTGGNTEAFF. Based on the CDR3 plus reference TRBV2 and TRBJ1-1, the full variable domain is EPEVTQTPSHQVTQMGQEVILRCVPISNHLYFYWYRQILGQKVEFLVSFYNNEISEKSEIFDDQFSVERPDGSNFTLKIRSTKLEDSAMYFCASSWTGGNTEAFFGQGTRLTVV.

There are a few counts of this clonotype. The rearrangement links TRBV7-9 to TRBJ1-4, with a weak D call TRBD1 (5 bases). From germline, CDR1 is SEHNR and CDR2 FQNEAQ (reference sequence). Trimming left V 5 bases short and J 3 bases short, with 13 bases between. The CDR3 sequence is 15 residues long. CDR3 coding DNA: TGTGCCAGCAGCAATCACGGGGGGTCTAATGAAAAACTGTTTTTT. This gives the protein CASSNHGGSNEKLFF. Based on the CDR3 plus reference TRBV7-9 and TRBJ1-4, the full variable domain is DTGVSQNPRHKITKRGQNVTFRCDPISEHNRLYWYRQTLGQGPEFLTYFQNEAQLEKSRLLSDRFSAERPKGSFSTLEIQRTEQGDSAMYLCASSNHGGSNEKLFFGSGTQLSVL.

This clonotype was picked up many times. The CDR3 spells CASSPGQLTEAFF. CDR3 DNA sequence: TGTGCCAGCAGCCCGGGACAGCTCACTGAAGCTTTCTTT. The V and J genes are TRBV3-1 and TRBJ1-1; 7 bases agree with TRBD1. CDR1 LGHDT and CDR2 YNNKEL come from the germline V gene (reference sequence). J was trimmed by 4 bases and V by 4 bases; bases with no gene match: 3. The CDR3 has 13 amino acids.

This clonotype came up many times. V is TRBV7-9 and J is TRBJ2-5; no clear D gene. Germline CDR1 and CDR2: SEHNR and FQNEAQ (reference sequence). There are 13 residues in the CDR3. The V end was cut by 7 bases, the J end by 1 base, with 10 bases between. The CDR3 region is CASNNPLQETQYF. The CDR3 bases are TGTGCCAGCAACAATCCCCTCCAAGAGACCCAGTACTTC. Together with reference TRBV7-9 and TRBJ2-5, the CDR3 gives the full variable domain: DTGVSQNPRHKITKRGQNVTFRCDPISEHNRLYWYRQTLGQGPEFLTYFQNEAQLEKSRLLSDRFSAERPKGSFSTLEIQRTEQGDSAMYLCASNNPLQETQYFGPGTRLLVL.

The sample holds many counts of this clonotype. J is TRBJ2-3 and V is TRBV2, with D perhaps matching TRBD2 (6 bases). CDR1 is SNHLY and CDR2 is FYNNEI in the germline V gene. V dropped 6 bases and J dropped 7 bases, with 17 bases sitting between them. The CDR3 has 14 residues. In nucleotides, the CDR3 is TGTGCCAGCAGGGCGGGGCAGCTTACTTATACGCAGTATTTT. It codes for CASRAGQLTYTQYF.

This clonotype showed up just a few times. This rearrangement joins TRBV29-1 to TRBJ2-1, with TRBD2 identical over 10 bases. CDR3 length: 13 residues. The germline V gene has CDR1 SQVTM and CDR2 ANQGSEA. Trimming cost V 7 bases and J 5 bases; bases outside gene matches: 5. CDR3 region: CSGWTSGNNEQFF. The DNA of the CDR3 is TGCAGCGGGTGGACTAGCGGAAACAATGAGCAGTTCTTC.

This clonotype was detected a few times. V and J are TRBV11-3 and TRBJ2-1, with D uncertain. Looked up from germline, CDR1 is SGHNT and CDR2 is YENEEA. V was cut by 2 bases and J by 4 bases, with 21 bases left in between. The CDR3 consists of 18 residues. This CDR3 is CASSLYTLQRRRYNEQFF. CDR3 nucleotides: TGTGCCAGCAGCTTATACACCTTACAGAGAAGGCGTTACAATGAGCAGTTCTTC.

This chain uses TRBV4-1 with TRBJ1-5; no reliable D call. The V end was cut by 2 bases, the J end by 6 bases, with 8 bases between. The CDR3 covers 13 residues. CDR1 is MGHRA and CDR2 is YSYEKL in the germline V gene. The CDR3 region is CASSQFRSQPQHF. As DNA, the CDR3 is TGCGCCAGCAGCCAATTCAGGAGTCAGCCCCAGCATTTT.

The rearrangement uses TRBV30 and TRBJ2-7; 7 nucleotides agree with TRBD1. This CDR3 has 14 residues. Germline CDR1 reads GTSNPN; CDR2 reads SVGIG (reference sequence). With V trimmed by 3 bases and J by 0 bases, 5 bases remained unmatched. This CDR3 is CAWSRDSNSYEQYF. The CDR3 DNA reads TGTGCCTGGAGCCGGGACAGCAACTCCTACGAGCAGTACTTC.

This clonotype came up a few times. The rearrangement uses TRBV4-1 and TRBJ2-5; D is perhaps TRBD2 (5 bases). V lost 0 bases, J lost 0 bases, and 8 bases lay in between. The CDR3 is 15 amino acids. Germline CDR1 and CDR2: MGHRA and YSYEKL. The CDR3 loop is CASSQEARDQETQYF. DNA of the CDR3: TGCGCCAGCAGCCAAGAGGCGCGGGACCAAGAGACCCAGTACTTC.

This clonotype has at least ten counts. J is TRBJ2-1 and V is TRBV7-3; TRBD2 matches at 10 bases. The CDR3 extends over 16 amino acids. With V trimmed by 1 base and J by 3 bases, 3 bases remained unmatched. Germline V gene data show CDR1 as SGHTA and CDR2 as FQGTGA. Here the CDR3 DNA reads TGTGCCAGCAGCTTAAGTCCTAGCGGGGGCTACAATGAGCAGTTCTTC. Translated: CASSLSPSGGYNEQFF. Supplemented by reference TRBV7-3 and TRBJ2-1, the full variable domain reads GAGVSQTPSNKVTEKGKYVELRCDPISGHTALYWYRQSLGQGPEFLIYFQGTGAADDSGLPNDRFFAVRPEGSVSTLKIQRTERGDSAVYLCASSLSPSGGYNEQFFGPGTRLTVL.